Shown below are 30 T cell receptor beta chains from a single sample sequenced in a study of cytomegalovirus exposure and HLA in healthy donors. The primer mix had 60 Vbeta and 13 Jbeta primers. Using immunoSEQ multiplex PCR, the repertoire was profiled, and TCRdb retains in-frame clones only, with some absent. The profile covers approximately 180,000 clones, with roughly 87% appearing a single time and around 0.21% taken by the ten largest. The sequenced sample consisted of PBMCs. These receptors came from a girl under two years old in good health and CMV-seronegative.

This chain links TRBV18 with TRBJ2-3; 13 bases match TRBD2. CDR3 length: 17 residues. V gave up 7 bases and J gave up 5 bases; unmatched junction bases: 12. Germline assignment: CDR1 KGHSH and CDR2 LQKENI. The CDR3 nucleotides read TGTGCCAGCTGGGGGACTAGCGGGGCGACAATCAGAGATACGCAGTATTTT. Protein product: CASWGTSGATIRDTQYF.

The V gene is TRBV6-5, the J gene TRBJ2-5; 9 bases map to TRBD1. V was clipped by 5 bases and J by 4 bases; unmatched bases: 8. The CDR3 length is 15 residues. CDR1 is MNHEY and CDR2 is SVGAGI in the germline V gene. In DNA form, the CDR3 reads TGTGCCAGCAGTGCTCGACAGGGGGGAACAGAGACCCAGTACTTC. It is translated as CASSARQGGTETQYF.

The V call is TRBV5-5, the J call TRBJ1-1, with TRBD1 matching 7 bases. Germline V lookup: CDR1 SGHKS, CDR2 YYEKEE (reference sequence). The length of the CDR3 is 14 residues. V lost 4 bases, J lost 3 bases, and 6 bases stayed unmatched. CDR3: CASSPYQGDTEAFF. The CDR3 DNA follows: TGTGCCAGCAGCCCGTATCAGGGGGACACTGAAGCTTTCTTT. Drawing the rest from reference TRBV5-5 and TRBJ1-1, the complete variable domain is DAGVTQSPTHLIKTRGQQVTLRCSPISGHKSVSWYQQVLGQGPQFIFQYYEKEERGRGNFPDRFSARQFPNYSSELNVNALLLGDSALYLCASSPYQGDTEAFFGQGTRLTVV.

This chain connects TRBV19 to TRBJ1-5; 7 bases map to TRBD1. Germline-derived CDR1 and CDR2 are LNHDA and SQIVND (reference sequence). The CDR3 extends over 14 amino acids. The V and J ends lost 3 bases and 3 bases, in that order; junction bases with no gene match: 2. The CDR3 is CASSMGTDNQPQHF. The CDR3 nucleotides read TGTGCCAGTAGTATGGGGACAGACAATCAGCCCCAGCATTTT.

The chain joins TRBV4-2 to TRBJ2-1; 9 nucleotides line up with TRBD2. The CDR3 length is 17 residues. Looked up from germline, CDR1 is LGHNA and CDR2 is YNFKEQ. Unmatched junction bases numbered 8, after V lost 1 base and J lost 4 bases. The CDR3 DNA sequence: TGTGCCAGCAGCCAAGCAGGACCGGGACTAGCTTACAATGAGCAGTTCTTC. Translation: CASSQAGPGLAYNEQFF.

The genes are TRBV7-9 and TRBJ1-2, with a tentative D call TRBD1 (6 bases). Trimming shortened V by 4 bases and J by 8 bases, and 8 bases separated the two germline ends. The germline V gene has CDR1 SEHNR and CDR2 FQNEAQ (reference sequence). This CDR3 has 11 residues. The CDR3 sequence is CASSWGGGYTF. DNA of the CDR3: TGTGCCAGCAGCTGGGGGGGCGGCTACACCTTC.

The chain uses TRBV4-1 and TRBJ2-2; 7 positions match TRBD2. The V gene end was trimmed by 0 bases and the J gene end by 5 bases; junction bases not matched to a gene: 9. CDR3 size: 17 residues. In germline, CDR1 is MGHRA, CDR2 YSYEKL. DNA for the CDR3: TGCGCCAGCAGCCAAGATAGTCGCAGGCGGGGGACCGGGGAGCTGTTTTTT. This encodes CASSQDSRRRGTGELFF.

The rearrangement links TRBV19 to TRBJ2-7, with 9 bases that match TRBD2. The ends lost 6 bases at V and 5 bases at J; junction bases unmatched: 11. CDR1 is LNHDA and CDR2 is SQIVND in the germline V gene (reference sequence). The CDR3 has 15 amino acids. CDR3 loop: CASRGVAGASHEQYF. CDR3 in DNA: TGTGCCAGTAGGGGAGTAGCGGGAGCATCCCACGAGCAGTACTTC.

The J gene is TRBJ2-3, the V gene TRBV10-1; 10 bases are shared with TRBD2. The V segment lost 2 bases and the J segment 9 bases; nucleotides outside the gene matches: 8. CDR1 is WNHNN and CDR2 is SYGVQD in the germline V gene (reference sequence). The CDR3 has 15 amino acids. In DNA form, the CDR3 reads TGCGCCAGCAGTGAGAACCTAGCGGGGGAAGGAACGCAGTATTTT. Protein: CASSENLAGEGTQYF.

This clone has just a few counts. The genes are TRBV6-5 and TRBJ1-2; unclear D gene. CDR3 length equals 14 residues. Germline V gene lookup returns CDR1 MNHEY and CDR2 SVGAGI. Trimming took off 0 bases at V and 1 base at J, with 6 bases between the two ends. The CDR3 bases are TGTGCCAGCAGTTACTCGGAGAATAACTATGGCTACACCTTC. Protein sequence: CASSYSENNYGYTF.

The chain combines TRBV29-1 with TRBJ2-5; 8 bases are shared with TRBD1. The CDR3 consists of 13 residues. The trim removed 4 bases at V and 5 bases at J, leaving 6 bases unmatched. Germline CDR1 is SQVTM and CDR2 is ANQGSEA. CDR3 in amino acids: CSVGGQGMETQYF. The CDR3 nucleotides read TGCAGCGTTGGAGGACAGGGAATGGAGACCCAGTACTTC.

This chain connects TRBV6-1 to TRBJ2-7, with 8 bases identical to TRBD2. This CDR3 contains 13 residues. The V and J ends lost 4 bases and 5 bases, in that order; junction bases with no gene match: 4. From germline, CDR1 is MNHNS and CDR2 SASEGT. CDR3 nucleotides: TGTGCCAGCAGTGGGCGGGAGGTCGACGAGCAGTACTTC. This sequence encodes CASSGREVDEQYF.

J is TRBJ2-7 and V is TRBV5-1; D is perhaps TRBD2 (7 bases). Germline values: CDR1 SGHRS, CDR2 YFSETQ. V gave up 0 bases and J gave up 5 bases, with 15 bases separating them. The CDR3 has 15 residues. CDR3 sequence reads: CASSLGRGAIHEQYF. The CDR3 nucleotides are TGCGCCAGCAGCTTGGGACGGGGGGCTATCCACGAGCAGTACTTC.

The chain uses TRBV7-3 and TRBJ2-2; 7 bases are shared with TRBD1. Germline CDR1 is SGHTA and CDR2 is FQGTGA. This CDR3 region has 17 residues. Unmatched junction bases numbered 9, after V lost 5 bases and J lost 0 bases. DNA of the CDR3: TGTGCCAGCAGCCTCCGCGGACAGGCCGCGAACACCGGGGAGCTGTTTTTT. Its translation is CASSLRGQAANTGELFF.

The chain joins TRBV6-6 to TRBJ2-3; D gene unclear. Per the germline V gene, CDR1 is MNHNY and CDR2 is SVGAGI (reference sequence). Trimming took off 5 bases at V and 7 bases at J, with 13 bases between the two ends. This CDR3 is 13 amino acids long. This CDR3 reads CASSTDLDNTQYF. The CDR3 nucleotides are TGTGCCAGCAGTACCGACTTGGATAATACGCAGTATTTT.

The chain couples TRBV15 to TRBJ1-2; the D is unclear. V shed 1 base and J shed 8 bases, with 14 bases lying between them. Per germline, CDR1 LNHNV and CDR2 YYDKDF (reference sequence). The CDR3 is 14 amino acids. CDR3 residues: CATSRVSGFGGYTF. Here the CDR3 DNA reads TGTGCCACCAGCAGAGTATCGGGGTTCGGAGGCTACACCTTC.

This clone has only a few counts. This chain connects TRBV6-6 to TRBJ1-3; D call uncertain. Per the germline V gene, CDR1 is MNHNY and CDR2 is SVGAGI (reference sequence). Trimming took off 7 bases at V and 1 base at J, with 11 bases between the two ends. The CDR3 loop spans 14 amino acids. The CDR3 reads CASKNPGSGNTIYF. As DNA, the CDR3 is TGTGCCAGCAAAAACCCAGGTTCTGGAAACACCATATATTTT.

The chain has TRBV23-1 and TRBJ2-4; 8 bases map to TRBD1. TRBV23-1 is assigned to the ORF class and has an uncertain function. The V segment lost 3 bases and the J segment 6 bases; nucleotides outside the gene matches: 19. The CDR3 extends over 19 amino acids. The CDR3 loop reads CASSHPDPGNRGSGNIQYF. The CDR3 DNA sequence: TGCGCCAGCAGTCATCCAGATCCCGGAAACAGGGGGTCGGGAAACATTCAGTACTTC.

This chain joins TRBV9 and TRBJ1-5, with TRBD1 as a possible D gene (6 bases). The CDR3 length is 14 residues. V shed 0 bases and J shed 4 bases, with 8 bases lying between them. Per germline, CDR1 SGDLS and CDR2 YYNGEE. This chain's CDR3 is CASSVGDKNQPQHF. The DNA of the CDR3 is TGTGCCAGCAGCGTAGGGGACAAGAATCAGCCCCAGCATTTT.

The V and J genes are TRBV19 and TRBJ1-1, with D maybe TRBD1 (5 bases). The V end lost 5 bases, the J end lost 6 bases, and 16 bases lay between the germline ends. There are 14 residues in the CDR3. From germline, CDR1 is LNHDA and CDR2 SQIVND (reference sequence). The CDR3: CASSHGPQGPEAFF. CDR3 sequence (DNA): TGTGCCAGTAGTCATGGCCCTCAGGGCCCTGAAGCTTTCTTT.

The chain uses TRBV4-2 and TRBJ1-2; no reliable D call. Trimming shortened V by 1 base and J by 5 bases, and 11 bases separated the two germline ends. The CDR3 has 14 amino acids. CDR1 is LGHNA and CDR2 is YNFKEQ in the germline V gene. In DNA, the CDR3 is TGTGCCAGCAGCCAAGGCACCACATTATATGGCTACACCTTC. It is translated as CASSQGTTLYGYTF.

The chain is built from TRBV14 and TRBJ2-3; perhaps TRBD2 as D (5 bases). From germline, CDR1 is SGHDN and CDR2 FVKESK. Trimming pared 4 bases from V and 5 bases from J, leaving 10 bases between. This CDR3 is 13 amino acids long. The DNA of the CDR3 is TGTGCCAGCAGCCCCCCCGGGATAGATACGCAGTATTTT. The encoded protein is CASSPPGIDTQYF.

This clone came up once. V and J are TRBV5-8 and TRBJ1-5; possible D gene TRBD1, 6 bases. Germline assignment: CDR1 SGHTS and CDR2 YDEGEE. Trimming removed 0 bases from V and 0 bases from J, with 13 bases in between. The CDR3 is made up of 17 amino acids. The CDR3 spells CASSLEQGPYSNQPQHF. The CDR3 DNA is TGTGCCAGCAGCTTGGAACAGGGACCTTATAGCAATCAGCCCCAGCATTTT.

This chain joins TRBV4-1 and TRBJ2-6; tentatively, D is TRBD1 (5 bases). The germline V gene encodes CDR1 MGHRA and CDR2 YSYEKL. The CDR3 is made up of 16 amino acids. The V gene lost 3 bases and the J gene lost 0 bases, with 9 bases spanning the gap. CDR3 DNA: TGCGCCAGCAGCCACCCGACAGACTCTGGGGCCAACGTCCTGACTTTC. Amino acid sequence: CASSHPTDSGANVLTF.

This clone is a singleton in its sample. Written as DNA, the CDR3 is TGCAGCGTTGTAGCGGGAGGCTGGTCCTACAATGAGCAGTTCTTC. Translation: CSVVAGGWSYNEQFF. J is TRBJ2-1 and V is TRBV29-1; 10 bases are shared with TRBD2. Per germline, CDR1 SQVTM and CDR2 ANQGSEA. V shed 4 bases and J 1 base; nucleotides not matched to a gene: 4. The CDR3 is 15 amino acids.

The genes are TRBV10-3 and TRBJ1-2; tentative D call: TRBD1 (5 bases). CDR1 is ENHRY, CDR2 SYGVKD, per germline. The CDR3 covers 12 residues. V was shortened by 8 bases and J by 5 bases, with 12 bases between the two germline ends. The CDR3 DNA reads as TGTGCCATCTCCAGGGATTGGTATGGCTACACCTTC. Residues: CAISRDWYGYTF.

The V call is TRBV5-1, the J call TRBJ2-1, with 11 bases that match TRBD2. V was clipped by 5 bases and J by 7 bases; unmatched bases: 8. Per the germline V gene, CDR1 is SGHRS and CDR2 is YFSETQ. The length of the CDR3 is 15 residues. The CDR3 DNA reads TGCGCCAGCAGGCCTACTAGCGGGGGTTTTAATGAGCAGTTCTTC. This codes for CASRPTSGGFNEQFF.

V gene TRBV19 combines with J gene TRBJ2-2, with TRBD2 matching 11 bases. After removal of 8 bases from V and 4 bases from J, the junction contained 3 bases not matched to a gene. The CDR3 spans 14 residues. The germline gives CDR1 LNHDA, CDR2 SQIVND (reference sequence). CDR3 protein: CASRGTSGTGELFF. The CDR3, as DNA: TGTGCCAGTCGGGGGACTAGCGGCACCGGGGAGCTGTTTTTT.

This chain connects TRBV4-2 to TRBJ2-3; TRBD1 matches 8 bases. From germline, CDR1 is LGHNA and CDR2 YNFKEQ. Germline trimming cut 6 bases from V and 3 bases from J; bases unmatched to any gene: 11. The CDR3 extends over 16 amino acids. CDR3: CASRRTGGRATDTQYF. CDR3 in DNA: TGTGCCAGCAGGCGCACAGGGGGACGAGCGACAGATACGCAGTATTTT.

The chain uses TRBV5-1 and TRBJ1-4; tentative D call: TRBD1 (6 bases). The CDR3 is 15 amino acids. V was shortened by 3 bases and J by 5 bases, with 14 bases between the two germline ends. Germline V gives CDR1 SGHRS, CDR2 YFSETQ. CDR3 protein: CASSWVGGTNEKLFF. The CDR3 region has the DNA TGCGCCAGCAGCTGGGTGGGGGGGACAAATGAAAAACTGTTTTTT.